A single sample is the source of the 7 T cell receptor beta chains below, sequenced in a study of OX40 agonist ivuxolimab in advanced cancers. Data came from immunoSEQ multiplex PCR; TCRdb stores just in-frame clones and leaves some out. The sample holds fewer than 70,000 clones; roughly 89% are singletons and the top ten take about 0.76%. The material was CD4+ or CD8+ T cells sorted from blood, obtained in a trial of the OX40 agonist ivuxolimab. All receptors derive from an adult with an advanced solid tumor such as melanoma, head and neck, liver or kidney cancer.

The chain has TRBV6-5 and TRBJ2-5; D unresolved. This CDR3 is 14 amino acids long. The germline gives CDR1 MNHEY, CDR2 SVGAGI. V gave up 0 bases and J gave up 0 bases, with 5 bases separating them. Written as DNA, the CDR3 is TGTGCCAGCAGTTACTCGATTAACCAAGAGACCCAGTACTTC. Protein: CASSYSINQETQYF.

The genes are TRBV25-1 and TRBJ1-2; a weak D match, TRBD1 (6 bases). The CDR3 has 12 amino acids. The germline V and J ends were trimmed by 5 bases and 7 bases, with 11 bases remaining between them. Germline lookup yields CDR1 MGHDK and CDR2 SYGVNS. The CDR3 is CASSRGYGGYTF. In nucleotides, the CDR3 is TGTGCCAGCAGTAGGGGGTACGGTGGCTACACCTTC.

CDR3 nucleotides: TGCGCCAGCAGCCAAGATCTAGGACTAGCGGGGGGGCAAGAGACCCAGTACTTC. Encoded protein: CASSQDLGLAGGQETQYF. V usage is TRBV4-1 and J usage is TRBJ2-5, with TRBD2 matching 15 bases. This CDR3 spans 18 amino acids. Germline V gene data show CDR1 as MGHRA and CDR2 as YSYEKL. V shed 0 bases and J 2 bases; nucleotides not matched to a gene: 4.

The chain joins TRBV7-2 to TRBJ1-6; 12 bases are shared with TRBD1. V was clipped by 1 base and J by 9 bases; unmatched bases: 4. The CDR3 sequence is 16 residues long. Germline loops: CDR1 SGHTA, CDR2 FQGNSA. CDR3: CASSLEMGQGASPLHF. Written as DNA, the CDR3 is TGTGCCAGCAGCTTAGAGATGGGACAGGGGGCTTCACCCCTCCACTTT.

Only one count was recorded for this clone. The rearrangement uses TRBV5-4 and TRBJ2-5; D gene unclear. Trimming shortened V by 4 bases and J by 1 base, and 5 bases separated the two germline ends. Germline V CDR1 and CDR2: SGHNT, YYREEE (reference sequence). The CDR3 is made up of 12 amino acids. CDR3 residues: CASSISQETQYF. The CDR3 DNA reads as TGTGCCAGCAGCATATCCCAAGAGACCCAGTACTTC.

This rearrangement joins TRBV19 to TRBJ1-1; maybe TRBD1 (5 bases). The CDR3 runs 12 residues. The V gene's germline CDR1 is LNHDA and CDR2 SQIVND (reference sequence). The V and J ends lost 5 bases and 7 bases respectively, with 11 bases between them. CDR3 sequence: CASSAGGVEAFF. In DNA form, the CDR3 reads TGTGCCAGTAGTGCGGGGGGGGTTGAAGCTTTCTTT.

This sequence joins TRBV9 and TRBJ1-4; 9 bases match TRBD1. The CDR3 runs to 18 residues. The germline V gene encodes CDR1 SGDLS and CDR2 YYNGEE. J lost 5 bases, V lost 0 bases, and 11 bases had no gene match. The CDR3 loop is CASSVGIGGTGINEKLFF. The DNA for the CDR3 is TGTGCCAGCAGCGTAGGCATCGGAGGGACAGGGATAAATGAAAAACTGTTTTTT.